This paragraph covers one T cell receptor beta chain sequence. This clonotype was seen ten or more times. Its antigen is not yet known. Base qualities were left out, and no much larger clone turns up one base away. This entry is derived from a study of identical twins (dated by TCRdb to 2016 to 2017). In the study overall: To test whether fetal clonotypes persist, the study used deep sequencing on TCR alpha and beta repertoires from monozygotic twins, unrelated adults of various ages, and cord blood. Replicate twin experiments were performed at different times using different library preparation protocols to rule out contamination.

V ends up 6 bases short and J 4 bases short, with an unmatched junction base count of 6. The CDR3 measures 13 amino acids from cysteine to phenylalanine. Here the CDR3 DNA is all that survives: 39 bases in frame from base 1. The germline V gene (reference sequence) gives CDR1 as SEHNR and CDR2 as FQNEAQ. Every donor in the study was a healthy Caucasian. The twin cohort comprised three pairs of female monozygotic twins, all aged roughly 18 to 30 years. Peripheral blood mononuclear cells were used as the source from which RNA for TCR libraries was isolated. The investigation overall reported the following: The excess sharing between twins in beta out-of-frame sequences was weaker because fewer shared sequences reduced the signal-to-noise ratio. Recombination models systematically underestimated out-of-frame TCR alpha sharing in monozygotic twins but agreed with sharing between unrelated individuals. Zero-insertion analyses could be partly confounded by invariant T cells such as MAIT and iNKT, although diverse VJ usage argued against such confounding for most clonotypes. Compared with coincidental sharing between unrelated individuals, an excess of low generation-probability sequences was observed among out-of-frame TCR alpha sequences shared between twins. Because the same donors could not be followed over many years, conclusions were based on cross-sectional statistical analysis. Fewer insertions were carried by abundant cord blood beta clonotypes, a similar but weaker trend appeared in young adult naive repertoires, and no such trend appeared in memory repertoires.

Receptor amplification or capture employed 5' RACE. The reads were generated on an Illumina HiSeq 2000. Template switching added a universal primer binding site, and the final cDNA carried a unique molecular identifier that allowed TCR cDNA molecules to be counted accurately. Specific primers in the conserved constant-segment region were used to synthesize first-strand cDNA for the TCR alpha and beta chains. To control for contamination, each cDNA library was double barcoded with a SMART-Mk sample barcode plus Illumina barcodes. TruSeq adapter sequences along with Illumina sample barcodes were introduced in two successive PCR steps. The TCR alpha and beta cDNA libraries were sequenced on the Illumina HiSeq platform using custom primers. Under the source paper's analysis protocol: Raw reads were processed with MiGEC to extract unique molecular identifiers, and MiXCR was used to determine CDR3 positions. For each individual, recombination models were inferred using an EM algorithm with the repgenHMM and IGoR tools. Shared clonotypes were analyzed with the tcR package in R, and sharing was normalized by the product of cloneset sizes. To study raw recombination without the effects of thymic and clonal selection, out-of-frame nonproductive sequences were analyzed. TCRdb trimmed the raw reads at Q25, called clones with MiXCR and kept productive beta chains. One record per CDR3 amino acid sequence lists the most common genes and DNA. The V and J calls shown here were made by TCRdb, not taken from the authors' results. The sample table holds some 690,000 distinct CDR3 sequences, of which approximately 22% were seen once. The ten most abundant clones make up more than 4% of the sample.

These data were also filed under a second study, of T cells expressing NK-cell markers. The second study, in turn, reports: Three sorted T-cell subsets (CD3+CD56+NKG2C+, CD3+CD56+NKG2C- and CD3+CD56-NKG2C+) from roughly 8 donors had their TCR beta-chain repertoires profiled. Seven of the eight sequenced donors were HCMV-seropositive and one was HCMV-seronegative. In several experiments an anti-gammadeltaTCR antibody was added to restrict sorting to alphabetaTCR-expressing T cells. In several donors, the dominant CD3+CD56+NKG2C+ clonotypes were found to rank among the top 10 CD8+ clonotypes and to make up roughly 1.0-7.0% of CD8+ T cells. Those dominant clonotypes were again the most abundant among CD3+CD56-NKG2C+ cells in four donors, at about 28.3-65%. It remained unclear whether the expanded NKG2C-expressing T cell clones were specific for HCMV antigens. The eight sequenced donors were randomly selected healthy volunteers, three men and five women. A commercial ELISA kit detecting HCMV-specific IgG in serum was used to determine HCMV serostatus. For several donors, bulk peripheral blood T-cell repertoires were additionally sequenced from unsorted PBMC. MIGEC was used to demultiplex reads and group reads by UMI, and MiTCR was used to assemble and quantify clonotypes. To remove erroneous sequences, TCR cDNA sequences were retained only when supported by two or more reads. The tcR package was used for downstream repertoire analysis, and clonotypes were matched between fractions using CDR3 nucleotide sequence together with V segment. VDJmatch was used to annotate antigen specificity against VDJdb, with one amino acid substitution in CDR3 permitted.

The receptor comes from a woman under 30 in good health. The sample was PBMCs. The rearrangement joined TRBV7-9 to TRBJ2-7, with TRBD1 matching 7 junction bases. The CDR3 protein is CASRPPGQYEQYF. DNA sequence: TGTGCCAGCAGACCACCGGGACAGTACGAGCAGTACTTC.